The 20 T cell receptor beta chains presented below share a single source sample, sequenced in a study of shared clonotypes between healthy human individuals (dated by TCRdb to 2020 to 2022). Libraries came from the immunoSEQ multiplex PCR assay. In its TCRdb copy, this immuneACCESS table keeps in-frame sequences only and misses some clones. Where compared with another copy, unresolved V genes explain less than half of these, and the others have no known cause. For this sample there are about 2.4 million clones; over 85% appear just once. The ten most abundant clones make up around 0.37% of the sample. Sequencing was carried out using naive CD4+ T cells from PBMCs. Taken with the paper, the label for cell subset or site translates to: CD45RA+ positively selected. The receptors were sampled from a man aged 18 to 30 in good health. Some clones in this sample may be carry-over from other donors' samples.

DNA for the CDR3: TGTGCCAGCAGCGCCAGGGACAGTCGCACAGATACGCAGTATTTT. Protein product: CASSARDSRTDTQYF. The gene calls are TRBV9 and TRBJ2-3, with 7 bases identical to TRBD1. The J segment lost 1 base and the V segment lost 3 bases, leaving 5 bases of the junction unmatched. This CDR3 has 15 amino acids. The germline V gene has CDR1 SGDLS and CDR2 YYNGEE.

J is TRBJ1-4 and V is TRBV10-3; 8 bases are shared with TRBD1. V lost 6 bases and J lost 4; bases outside the gene matches: 13. Germline CDR1 and CDR2: ENHRY and SYGVKD. There are 17 residues in the CDR3. Written as DNA, the CDR3 is TGTGCCATCAGACCGGGACAGGATAGCTCGGGTAATGAAAAACTGTTTTTT. Its translation is CAIRPGQDSSGNEKLFF.

The chain couples TRBV7-3 to TRBJ2-6; either TRBD1 or TRBD2 may supply D (5 bases each). The CDR3 consists of 15 residues. CDR1 is SGHTA and CDR2 is FQGTGA in the germline V gene. V was pared by 8 bases and J by 5 bases, with 16 bases between. This CDR3 reads CASGSGAGRANVLTF. The CDR3 DNA reads as TGTGCCAGCGGTAGTGGGGCGGGCCGGGCCAACGTCCTGACTTTC.

Comment on this clone: The sample contains more than one DNA sequence encoding this CDR3. In nucleotides, the CDR3 is TGTGCCAGCAGGCGCGGACAGGCTAATGAAAAACTGTTTTTT. Amino acid sequence: CASRRGQANEKLFF. V and J are TRBV6-5 and TRBJ1-4; 7 bases are shared with TRBD1. With V trimmed by 6 bases and J by 3 bases, 4 bases remained unmatched. In germline, CDR1 is MNHEY, CDR2 SVGAGI. This CDR3 is 14 amino acids long.

This chain links TRBV6-5 with TRBJ2-7, with 13 bases identical to TRBD2. CDR1 is MNHEY and CDR2 is SVGAGI in the germline V gene. This CDR3 has 15 residues. V lost 7 bases, J lost 2 bases, and 5 bases stayed unmatched. CDR3 amino acids: CASTQGLAGTYEQYF. The CDR3 DNA sequence: TGTGCCAGCACCCAGGGACTAGCGGGAACCTACGAGCAGTACTTC.

In this sample, this clone turned up once. This chain connects TRBV19 to TRBJ1-2; D unresolved. V was clipped by 8 bases and J by 0 bases, with 16 bases between them. Germline CDR1 reads LNHDA; CDR2 reads SQIVND (reference sequence). The CDR3 loop spans 15 amino acids. Here the CDR3 reads CASSDLGSSNYGYTF. The DNA of the CDR3 is TGTGCCAGTTCAGATTTGGGCAGCTCTAACTATGGCTACACCTTC.

The J gene is TRBJ2-5, the V gene TRBV27, with TRBD2 identical over 12 bases. V was pared by 8 bases and J by 2 bases, with 9 bases of the junction left unmatched. Germline CDR1 reads MNHEY; CDR2 reads SMNVEV (reference sequence). The CDR3 runs to 16 residues. In nucleotides, the CDR3 is TGTGCCAGCTCTCGGCGACTAGCGGGAGTTCAAGAGACCCAGTACTTC. Protein product: CASSRRLAGVQETQYF.

The rearrangement joins TRBV5-1 to TRBJ2-1; 9 nucleotides line up with TRBD2. Germline CDR1 reads SGHRS; CDR2 reads YFSETQ. The CDR3 has 17 residues. V shed 0 bases, J shed 7 bases, and the junction held 11 bases outside the gene matches. CDR3 region: CASSLALGAGGGNEQFF. CDR3 nucleotide sequence: TGCGCCAGCAGCTTGGCCCTCGGGGCGGGAGGGGGAAATGAGCAGTTCTTC.

The gene calls are TRBV27 and TRBJ1-2; D call uncertain. The CDR3 loop spans 15 amino acids. V lost 4 bases, J lost 6 bases, and 18 bases lay in between. Germline V CDR1 and CDR2: MNHEY, SMNVEV (reference sequence). This CDR3 reads CASSSRAFQDHGYTF. The CDR3 region has the DNA TGTGCCAGCAGTTCCCGTGCGTTCCAGGATCATGGCTACACCTTC.

This chain links TRBV28 with TRBJ2-5; D might be TRBD2 (5 bases). V was cut by 2 bases and J by 2 bases, with 6 bases left in between. The germline V gene encodes CDR1 MDHEN and CDR2 SYDVKM. The CDR3 totals 13 residues. CDR3 DNA: TGTGCCAGCAGTTTAAGACTACAAGAGACCCAGTACTTC. This translates into CASSLRLQETQYF.

The chain links TRBV7-9 to TRBJ2-5; 9 bases are a match to TRBD2. The trim removed 1 base at V and 7 bases at J, leaving 7 bases unmatched. CDR1 and CDR2 (germline): SEHNR, FQNEAQ (reference sequence). This CDR3 region has 15 residues. As DNA, the CDR3 is TGTGCCAGCAGCTTAGAGCGGACTAGCGTGGGGACCCAGTACTTC. Protein: CASSLERTSVGTQYF.

Details on this clone: Other DNA sequences from this sample encode an identical CDR3 as well. The chain combines TRBV11-2 with TRBJ2-2; 7 bases are a match to TRBD1. CDR1 is SGHAT and CDR2 is FQNNGV in the germline V gene. The length of the CDR3 is 14 residues. V was pared by 2 bases and J by 8 bases, with 5 bases of the junction left unmatched. CDR3 nucleotide sequence: TGTGCCAGCAGCTTACGACAGGGCCCTGGGGAGCTGTTTTTT. Translated, it gives CASSLRQGPGELFF.

The chain couples TRBV11-3 to TRBJ2-2, with 7 bases matching TRBD1. This CDR3 comprises 14 residues. CDR1 is SGHNT and CDR2 is YENEEA in the germline V gene. The J segment lost 6 bases and the V segment lost 1 base, leaving 2 bases of the junction unmatched. The CDR3 region is CASSLGGQAGELFF. For the CDR3, the DNA is TGTGCCAGCAGCTTAGGTGGACAGGCCGGGGAGCTGTTTTTT.

This chain links TRBV7-2 with TRBJ1-4, with TRBD1 as a possible D gene (5 bases). Germline CDR1 and CDR2: SGHTA and FQGNSA. This CDR3 is built from 14 residues. V was trimmed by 5 bases and J by 4 bases, leaving 11 bases between them. The CDR3 sequence is CASSPGRHNEKLFF. The DNA of the CDR3 is TGTGCCAGCAGCCCAGGGAGGCATAATGAAAAACTGTTTTTT.

The rearrangement links TRBV27 to TRBJ2-5; possibly TRBD1 for D (5 bases). The J call is in doubt because the DNA end fits TRBJ2-7 better. Germline assignment: CDR1 MNHEY and CDR2 SMNVEV (reference sequence). This CDR3 contains 15 residues. The CDR3 reads CASSSRQRKIYEQYF. The CDR3, as DNA: TGTGCCAGCAGTTCACGACAGCGAAAAATCTACGAGCAGTACTTC.

Comments on this clone: Other DNA sequences within the sample encode an identical CDR3. V gene TRBV4-2 combines with J gene TRBJ2-3, with D tentatively TRBD1 (5 bases). Trimming shortened V by 0 bases and J by 1 base, and 5 bases separated the two germline ends. Germline lookup yields CDR1 LGHNA and CDR2 YNFKEQ. The CDR3 extends over 14 amino acids. In nucleotides, the CDR3 is TGTGCCAGCAGCCAAGACAGGGGCACAGATACGCAGTATTTT. Translation: CASSQDRGTDTQYF.

This chain connects TRBV4-2 to TRBJ1-4; D call uncertain. V was trimmed by 1 base and J by 8 bases, leaving 17 bases between them. This CDR3 contains 16 residues. Per germline, CDR1 LGHNA and CDR2 YNFKEQ. As DNA, the CDR3 is TGTGCCAGCAGCCAAGGTGGGCTGTCCCGTGGAGAAAAACTGTTTTTT. This gives the protein CASSQGGLSRGEKLFF.

The V gene is TRBV5-4, the J gene TRBJ2-7, with D perhaps matching TRBD2 (5 bases). The V gene lost 5 bases and the J gene lost 3 bases, with 6 bases spanning the gap. The germline gives CDR1 SGHNT, CDR2 YYREEE (reference sequence). The CDR3 sequence is 11 residues long. CDR3 in amino acids: CASSRDYEQYF. In DNA, the CDR3 is TGTGCCAGCAGTCGGGACTACGAGCAGTACTTC. Using reference TRBV5-4 and TRBJ2-7 for the parts outside the CDR3, the full variable domain is ETGVTQSPTHLIKTRGQQVTLRCSSQSGHNTVSWYQQALGQGPQFIFQYYREEENGRGNFPPRFSGLQFPNYSSELNVNALELDDSALYLCASSRDYEQYFGPGTRLTVT.

The chain links TRBV28 to TRBJ1-2, with D perhaps TRBD1 (6 bases). The germline V gene encodes CDR1 MDHEN and CDR2 SYDVKM. V was clipped by 1 base and J by 0 bases, with 9 bases between them. CDR3 size: 15 residues. CDR3 protein: CASSLLRGPNYGYTF. The DNA for the CDR3 is TGTGCCAGCAGTTTATTACGGGGGCCTAACTATGGCTACACCTTC.

The rearrangement joins TRBV28 to TRBJ2-4; possible D gene TRBD2, 6 bases. CDR3 size: 14 residues. The germline V and J ends were trimmed by 6 bases and 5 bases, with 14 bases remaining between them. From germline, CDR1 is MDHEN and CDR2 SYDVKM. CDR3 coding DNA: TGTGCCAGCAGCTGGGACTCCGCTCAAAACATTCAGTACTTC. Amino acid sequence: CASSWDSAQNIQYF.